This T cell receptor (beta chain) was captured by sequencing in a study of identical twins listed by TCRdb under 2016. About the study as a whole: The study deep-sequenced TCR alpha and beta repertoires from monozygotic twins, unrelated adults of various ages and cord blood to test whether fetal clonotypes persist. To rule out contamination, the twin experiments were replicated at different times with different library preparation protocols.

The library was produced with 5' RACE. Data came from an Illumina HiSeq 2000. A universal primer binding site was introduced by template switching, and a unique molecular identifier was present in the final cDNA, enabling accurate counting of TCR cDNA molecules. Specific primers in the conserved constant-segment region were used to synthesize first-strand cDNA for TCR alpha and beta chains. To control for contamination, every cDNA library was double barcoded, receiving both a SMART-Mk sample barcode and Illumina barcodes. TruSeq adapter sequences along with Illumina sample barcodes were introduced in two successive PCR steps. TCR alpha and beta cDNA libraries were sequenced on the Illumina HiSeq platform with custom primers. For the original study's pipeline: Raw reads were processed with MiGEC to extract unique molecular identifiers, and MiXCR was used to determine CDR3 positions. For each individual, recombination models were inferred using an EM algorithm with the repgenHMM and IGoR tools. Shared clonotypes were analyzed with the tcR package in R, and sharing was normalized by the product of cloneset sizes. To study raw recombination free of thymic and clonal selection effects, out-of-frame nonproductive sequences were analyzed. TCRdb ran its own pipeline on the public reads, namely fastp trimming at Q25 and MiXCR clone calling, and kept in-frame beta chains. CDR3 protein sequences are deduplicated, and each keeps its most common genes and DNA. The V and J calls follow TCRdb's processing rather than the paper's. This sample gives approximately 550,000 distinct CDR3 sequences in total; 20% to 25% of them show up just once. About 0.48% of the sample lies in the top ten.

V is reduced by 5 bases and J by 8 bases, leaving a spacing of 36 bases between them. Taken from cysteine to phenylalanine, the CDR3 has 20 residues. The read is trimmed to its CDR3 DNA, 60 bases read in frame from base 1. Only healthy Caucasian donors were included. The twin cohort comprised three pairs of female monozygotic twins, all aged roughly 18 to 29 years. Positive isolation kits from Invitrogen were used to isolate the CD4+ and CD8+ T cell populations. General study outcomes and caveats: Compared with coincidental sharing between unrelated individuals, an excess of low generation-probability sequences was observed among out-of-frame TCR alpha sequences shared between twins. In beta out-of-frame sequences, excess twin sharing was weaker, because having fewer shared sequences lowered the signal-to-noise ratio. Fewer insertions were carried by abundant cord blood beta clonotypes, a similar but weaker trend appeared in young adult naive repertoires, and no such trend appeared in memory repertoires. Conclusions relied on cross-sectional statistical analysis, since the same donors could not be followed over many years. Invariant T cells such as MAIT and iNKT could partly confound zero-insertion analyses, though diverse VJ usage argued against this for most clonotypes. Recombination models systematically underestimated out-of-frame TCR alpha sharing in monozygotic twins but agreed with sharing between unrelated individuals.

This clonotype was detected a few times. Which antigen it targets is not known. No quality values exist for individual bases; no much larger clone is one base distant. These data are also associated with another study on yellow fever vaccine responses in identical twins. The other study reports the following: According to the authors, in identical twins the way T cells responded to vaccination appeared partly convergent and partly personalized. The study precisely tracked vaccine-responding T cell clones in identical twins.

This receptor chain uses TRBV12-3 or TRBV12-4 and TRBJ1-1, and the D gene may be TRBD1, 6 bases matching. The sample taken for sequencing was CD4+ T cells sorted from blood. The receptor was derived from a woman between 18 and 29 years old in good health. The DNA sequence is TGTGCCAGCAGTGCCAAAATGGGGCAGGAGGGGGTCCGCCGGTTGGGAGAAGCTTTCTTT. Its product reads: CASSAKMGQEGVRRLGEAFF.